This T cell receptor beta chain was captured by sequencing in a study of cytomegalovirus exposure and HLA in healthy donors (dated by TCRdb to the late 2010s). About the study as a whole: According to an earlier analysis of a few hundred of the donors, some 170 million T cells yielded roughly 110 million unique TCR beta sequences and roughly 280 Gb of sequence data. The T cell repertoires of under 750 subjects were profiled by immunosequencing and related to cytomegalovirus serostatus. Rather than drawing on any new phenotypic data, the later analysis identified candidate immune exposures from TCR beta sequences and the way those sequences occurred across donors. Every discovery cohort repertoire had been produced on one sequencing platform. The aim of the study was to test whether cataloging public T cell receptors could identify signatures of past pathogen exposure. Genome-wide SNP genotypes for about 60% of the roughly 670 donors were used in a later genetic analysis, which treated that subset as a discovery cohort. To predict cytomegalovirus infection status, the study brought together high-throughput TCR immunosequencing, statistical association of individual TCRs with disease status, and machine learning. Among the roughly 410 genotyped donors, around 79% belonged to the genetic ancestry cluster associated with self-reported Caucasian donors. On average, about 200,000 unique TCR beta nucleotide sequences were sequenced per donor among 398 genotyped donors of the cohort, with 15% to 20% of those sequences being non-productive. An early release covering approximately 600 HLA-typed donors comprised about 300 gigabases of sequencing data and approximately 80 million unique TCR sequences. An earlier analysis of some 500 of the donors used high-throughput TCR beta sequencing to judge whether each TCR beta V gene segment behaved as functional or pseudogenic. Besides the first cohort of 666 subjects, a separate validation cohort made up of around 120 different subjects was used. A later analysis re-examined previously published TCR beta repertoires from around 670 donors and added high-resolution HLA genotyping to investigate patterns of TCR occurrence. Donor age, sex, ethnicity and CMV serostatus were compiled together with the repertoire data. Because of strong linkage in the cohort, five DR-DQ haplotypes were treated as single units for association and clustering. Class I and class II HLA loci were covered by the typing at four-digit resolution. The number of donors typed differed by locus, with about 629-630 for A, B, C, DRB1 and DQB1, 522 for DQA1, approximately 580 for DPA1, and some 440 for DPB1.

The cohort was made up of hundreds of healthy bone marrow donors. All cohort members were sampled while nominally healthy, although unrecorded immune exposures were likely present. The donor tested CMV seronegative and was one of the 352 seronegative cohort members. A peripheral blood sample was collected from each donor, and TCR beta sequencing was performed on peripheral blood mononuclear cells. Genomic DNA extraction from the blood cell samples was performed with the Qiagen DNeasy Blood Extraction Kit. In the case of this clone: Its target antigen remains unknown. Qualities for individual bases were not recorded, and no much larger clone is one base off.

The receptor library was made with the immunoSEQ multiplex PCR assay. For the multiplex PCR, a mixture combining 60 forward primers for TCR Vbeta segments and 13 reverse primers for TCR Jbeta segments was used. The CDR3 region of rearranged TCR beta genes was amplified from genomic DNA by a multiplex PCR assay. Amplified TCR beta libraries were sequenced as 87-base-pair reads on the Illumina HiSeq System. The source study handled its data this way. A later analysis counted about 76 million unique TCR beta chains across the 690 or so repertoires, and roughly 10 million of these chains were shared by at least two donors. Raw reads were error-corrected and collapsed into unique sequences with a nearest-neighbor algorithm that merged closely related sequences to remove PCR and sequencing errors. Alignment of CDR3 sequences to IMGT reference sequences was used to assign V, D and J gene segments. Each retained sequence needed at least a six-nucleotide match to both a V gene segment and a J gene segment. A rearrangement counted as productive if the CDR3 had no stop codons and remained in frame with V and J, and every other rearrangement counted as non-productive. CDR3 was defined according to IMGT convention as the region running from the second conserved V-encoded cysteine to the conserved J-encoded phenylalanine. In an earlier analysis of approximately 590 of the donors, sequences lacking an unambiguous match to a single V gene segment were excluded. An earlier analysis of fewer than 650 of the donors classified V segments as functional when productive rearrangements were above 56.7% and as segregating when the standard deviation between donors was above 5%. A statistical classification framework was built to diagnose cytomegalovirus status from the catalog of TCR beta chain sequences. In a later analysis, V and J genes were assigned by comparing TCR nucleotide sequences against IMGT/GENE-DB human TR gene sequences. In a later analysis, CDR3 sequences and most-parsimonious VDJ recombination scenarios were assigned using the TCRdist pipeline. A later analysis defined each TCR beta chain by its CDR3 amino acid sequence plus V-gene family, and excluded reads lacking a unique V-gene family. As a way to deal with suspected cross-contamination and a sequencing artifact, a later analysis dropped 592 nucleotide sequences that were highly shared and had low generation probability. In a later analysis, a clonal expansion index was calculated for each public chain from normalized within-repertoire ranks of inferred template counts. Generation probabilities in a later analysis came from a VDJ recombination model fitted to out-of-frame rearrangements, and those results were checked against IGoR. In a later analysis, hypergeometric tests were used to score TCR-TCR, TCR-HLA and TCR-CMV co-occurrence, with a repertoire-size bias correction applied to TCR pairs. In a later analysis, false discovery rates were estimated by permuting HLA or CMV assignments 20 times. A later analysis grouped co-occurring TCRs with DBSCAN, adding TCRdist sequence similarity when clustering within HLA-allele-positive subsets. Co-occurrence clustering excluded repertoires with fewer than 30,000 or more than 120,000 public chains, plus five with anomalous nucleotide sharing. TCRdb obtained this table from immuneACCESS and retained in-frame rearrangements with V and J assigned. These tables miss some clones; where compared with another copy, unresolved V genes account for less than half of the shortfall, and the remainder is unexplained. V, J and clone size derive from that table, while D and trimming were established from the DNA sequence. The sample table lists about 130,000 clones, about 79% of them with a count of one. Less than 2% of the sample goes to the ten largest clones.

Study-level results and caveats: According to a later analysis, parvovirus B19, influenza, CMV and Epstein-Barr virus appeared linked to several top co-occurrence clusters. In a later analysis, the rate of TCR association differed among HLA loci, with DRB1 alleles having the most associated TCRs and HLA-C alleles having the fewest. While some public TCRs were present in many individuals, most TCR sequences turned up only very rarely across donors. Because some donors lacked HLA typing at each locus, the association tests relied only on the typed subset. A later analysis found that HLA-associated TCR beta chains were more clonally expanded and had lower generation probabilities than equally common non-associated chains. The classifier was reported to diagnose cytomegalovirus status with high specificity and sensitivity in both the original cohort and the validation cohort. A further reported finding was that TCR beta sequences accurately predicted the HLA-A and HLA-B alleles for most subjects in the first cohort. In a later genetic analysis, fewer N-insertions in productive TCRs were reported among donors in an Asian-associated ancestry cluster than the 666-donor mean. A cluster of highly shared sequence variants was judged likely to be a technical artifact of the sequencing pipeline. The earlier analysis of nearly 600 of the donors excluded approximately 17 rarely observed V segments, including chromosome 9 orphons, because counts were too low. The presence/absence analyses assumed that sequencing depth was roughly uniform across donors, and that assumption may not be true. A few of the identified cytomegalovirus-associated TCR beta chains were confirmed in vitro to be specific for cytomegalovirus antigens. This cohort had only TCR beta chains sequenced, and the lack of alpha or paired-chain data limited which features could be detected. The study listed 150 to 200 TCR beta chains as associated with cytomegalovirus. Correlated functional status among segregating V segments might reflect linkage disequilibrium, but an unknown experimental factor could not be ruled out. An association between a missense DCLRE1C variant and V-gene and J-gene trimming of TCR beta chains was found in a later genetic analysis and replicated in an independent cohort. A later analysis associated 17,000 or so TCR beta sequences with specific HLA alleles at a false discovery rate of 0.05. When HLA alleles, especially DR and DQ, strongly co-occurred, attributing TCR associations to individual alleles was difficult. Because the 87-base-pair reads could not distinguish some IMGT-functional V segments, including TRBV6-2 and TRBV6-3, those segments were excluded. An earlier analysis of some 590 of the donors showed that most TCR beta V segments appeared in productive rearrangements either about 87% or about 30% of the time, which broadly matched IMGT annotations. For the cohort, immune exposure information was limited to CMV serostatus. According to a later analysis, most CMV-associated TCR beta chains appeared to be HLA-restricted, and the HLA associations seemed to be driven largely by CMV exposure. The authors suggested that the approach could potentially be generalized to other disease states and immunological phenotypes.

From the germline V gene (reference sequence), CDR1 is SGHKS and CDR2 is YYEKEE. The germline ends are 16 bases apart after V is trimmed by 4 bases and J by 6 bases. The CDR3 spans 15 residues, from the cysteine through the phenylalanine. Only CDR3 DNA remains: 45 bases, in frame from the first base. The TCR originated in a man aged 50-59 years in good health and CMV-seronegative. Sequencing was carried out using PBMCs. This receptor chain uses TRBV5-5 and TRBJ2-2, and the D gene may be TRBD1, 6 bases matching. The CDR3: CASSIPSGESGELFF. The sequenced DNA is TGTGCCAGCAGCATCCCCTCAGGGGAGTCCGGGGAGCTGTTTTTT.